These 4 T cell receptor beta chains were all obtained from the same sample, sequenced in a study of cytomegalovirus exposure and HLA in healthy donors. Primers for the PCR totalled 60 Vbeta and 13 Jbeta. Some clones are missing from TCRdb's copy, which holds only in-frame ones; the method was immunoSEQ multiplex PCR. The data hold 100,000 or so clones, with 78% observed a single time. The specimen was PBMCs. Every receptor here comes from a woman in her thirties or forties in good health and CMV-seropositive.

The rearrangement joins TRBV4-3 to TRBJ2-2, with D perhaps TRBD1 (5 bases). The V and J ends lost 0 bases and 6 bases respectively, with 11 bases between them. Germline loops: CDR1 LGHNA, CDR2 YSLEER. This CDR3 contains 15 residues. The CDR3 protein is CASSQEASGPGELFF. CDR3 bases: TGCGCCAGCAGCCAAGAAGCGTCAGGGCCCGGGGAGCTGTTTTTT.

The chain employs TRBV6-1 and TRBJ2-7, with TRBD2 identical over 9 bases. This CDR3 has 15 amino acids. Germline CDR1 MNHNS, CDR2 SASEGT. Unmatched junction bases numbered 11, after V lost 4 bases and J lost 7 bases. The CDR3 spells CASSAVAGERIEQYF. CDR3 nucleotide sequence: TGTGCCAGCAGTGCCGTAGCGGGAGAACGGATTGAGCAGTACTTC.

As DNA, the CDR3 is TGTGCCAGCAGCCCGAGGGGACAGTCCTCCTACAATGAGCAGTTCTTC. Its translation is CASSPRGQSSYNEQFF. The rearrangement uses TRBV13 and TRBJ2-1, with 7 bases identical to TRBD1. The trim removed 5 bases at V and 0 bases at J, leaving 7 bases unmatched. The CDR3 covers 16 residues. Germline loops: CDR1 PRHDT, CDR2 FYEKMQ (reference sequence).

This chain uses TRBV4-3 with TRBJ2-1; possibly TRBD1 for D (6 bases). The germline V gene encodes CDR1 LGHNA and CDR2 YSLEER. The CDR3 totals 15 residues. V was cut by 4 bases and J by 3 bases, with 13 bases left in between. This chain's CDR3 is CASSRTGRLYNEQFF. The DNA for the CDR3 is TGCGCCAGCAGCCGCACAGGGCGGCTCTACAATGAGCAGTTCTTC.